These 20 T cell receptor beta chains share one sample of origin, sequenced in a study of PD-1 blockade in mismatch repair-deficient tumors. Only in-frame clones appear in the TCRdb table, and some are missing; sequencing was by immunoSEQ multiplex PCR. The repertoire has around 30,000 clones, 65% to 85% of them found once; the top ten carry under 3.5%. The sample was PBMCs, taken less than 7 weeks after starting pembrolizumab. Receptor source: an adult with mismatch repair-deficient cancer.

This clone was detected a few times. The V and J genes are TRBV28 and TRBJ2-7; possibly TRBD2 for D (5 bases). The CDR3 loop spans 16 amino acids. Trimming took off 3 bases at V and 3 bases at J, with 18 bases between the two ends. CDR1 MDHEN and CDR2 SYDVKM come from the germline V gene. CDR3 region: CASSFGSGEGIYEQYF. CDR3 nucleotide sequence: TGTGCCAGCAGTTTTGGGTCGGGTGAGGGTATCTACGAGCAGTACTTC.

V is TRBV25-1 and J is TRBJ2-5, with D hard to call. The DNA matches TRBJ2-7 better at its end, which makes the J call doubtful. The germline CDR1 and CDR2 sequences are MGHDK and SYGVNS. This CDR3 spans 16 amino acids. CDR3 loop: CASSGSPAEPSYEQYF. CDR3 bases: TGTGCCAGCAGTGGCAGTCCTGCGGAACCATCCTACGAGCAGTACTTC.

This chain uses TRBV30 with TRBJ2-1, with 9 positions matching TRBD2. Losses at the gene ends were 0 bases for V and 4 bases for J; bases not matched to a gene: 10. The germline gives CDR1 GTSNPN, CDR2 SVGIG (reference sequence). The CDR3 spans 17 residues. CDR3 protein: CAWSVHLAGSPYNEQFF. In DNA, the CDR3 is TGTGCCTGGAGTGTACACCTAGCGGGAAGTCCATACAATGAGCAGTTCTTC.

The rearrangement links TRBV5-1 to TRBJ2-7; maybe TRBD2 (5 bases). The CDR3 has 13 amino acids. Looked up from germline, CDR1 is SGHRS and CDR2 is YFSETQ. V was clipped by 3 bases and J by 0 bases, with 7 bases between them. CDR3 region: CASSSGSSYEQYF. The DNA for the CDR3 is TGCGCCAGCAGCTCGGGAAGCTCCTACGAGCAGTACTTC.

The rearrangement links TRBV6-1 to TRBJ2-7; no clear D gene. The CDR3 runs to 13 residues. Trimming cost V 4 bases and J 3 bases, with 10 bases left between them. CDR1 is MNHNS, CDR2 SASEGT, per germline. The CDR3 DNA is TGTGCCAGCAGTGCCCCGTCTAGCTACGAGCAGTACTTC. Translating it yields CASSAPSSYEQYF.

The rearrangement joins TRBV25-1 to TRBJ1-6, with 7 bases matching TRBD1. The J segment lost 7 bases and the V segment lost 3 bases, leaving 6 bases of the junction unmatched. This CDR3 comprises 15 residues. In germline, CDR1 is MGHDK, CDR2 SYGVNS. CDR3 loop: CASSDLTGFNSPLHF. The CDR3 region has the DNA TGTGCCAGCAGTGACCTGACAGGGTTCAATTCACCCCTCCACTTT.

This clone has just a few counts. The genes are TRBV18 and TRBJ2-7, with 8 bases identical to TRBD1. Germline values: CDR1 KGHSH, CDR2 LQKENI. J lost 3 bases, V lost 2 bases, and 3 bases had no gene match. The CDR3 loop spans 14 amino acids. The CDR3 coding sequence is TGTGCCAGCTCACCAGGGACAGGAGGCTACGAGCAGTACTTC. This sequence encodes CASSPGTGGYEQYF. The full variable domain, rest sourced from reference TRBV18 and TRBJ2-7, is NAGVMQNPRHLVRRRGQEARLRCSPMKGHSHVYWYRQLPEEGLKFMVYLQKENIIDESGMPKERFSAEFPKEGPSILRIQQVVRGDSAAYFCASSPGTGGYEQYFGPGTRLTVT.

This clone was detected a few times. CDR3 bases: TGTGCCAGCAGTTTTCTAGCCCGCATTAGCACAGATACGCAGTATTTT. Encoded protein: CASSFLARISTDTQYF. This chain uses TRBV28 with TRBJ2-3, with a tentative D call TRBD2 (5 bases). V lost 3 bases and J 0 bases, leaving 13 bases between the germline ends. The CDR3 sequence is 16 residues long. The germline CDR1 and CDR2 sequences are MDHEN and SYDVKM.

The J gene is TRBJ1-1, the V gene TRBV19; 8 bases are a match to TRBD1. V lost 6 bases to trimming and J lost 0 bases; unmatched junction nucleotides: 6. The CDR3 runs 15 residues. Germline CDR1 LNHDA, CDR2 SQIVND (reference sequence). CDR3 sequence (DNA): TGTGCCAGTAGGGATCGGACAGGGTTGAACACTGAAGCTTTCTTT. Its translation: CASRDRTGLNTEAFF. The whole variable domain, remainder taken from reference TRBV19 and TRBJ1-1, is DGGITQSPKYLFRKEGQNVTLSCEQNLNHDAMYWYRQDPGQGLRLIYYSQIVNDFQKGDIAEGYSVSREKKESFPLTVTSAQKNPTAFYLCASRDRTGLNTEAFFGQGTRLTVV.

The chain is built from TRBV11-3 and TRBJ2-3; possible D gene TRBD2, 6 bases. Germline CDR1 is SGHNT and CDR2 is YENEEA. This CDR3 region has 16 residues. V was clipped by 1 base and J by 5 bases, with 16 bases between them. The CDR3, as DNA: TGTGCCAGCAGCTTAGGAGTTAGGCGGGGCTTAGATACGCAGTATTTT. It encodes CASSLGVRRGLDTQYF.

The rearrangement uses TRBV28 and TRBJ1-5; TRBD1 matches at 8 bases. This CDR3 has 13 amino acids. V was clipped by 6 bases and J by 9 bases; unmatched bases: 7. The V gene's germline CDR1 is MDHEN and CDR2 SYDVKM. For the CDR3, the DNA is TGTGCCAGCAGCCGGGACAGGCCGGGGCCCCAGCATTTT. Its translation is CASSRDRPGPQHF.

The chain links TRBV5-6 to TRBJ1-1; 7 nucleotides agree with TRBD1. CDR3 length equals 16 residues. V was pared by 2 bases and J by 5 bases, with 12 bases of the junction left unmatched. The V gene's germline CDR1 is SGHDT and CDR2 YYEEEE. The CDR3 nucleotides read TGTGCCAGCAGCTTCTGGACAGGCGCCCAAGCAACTGAAGCTTTCTTT. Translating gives CASSFWTGAQATEAFF. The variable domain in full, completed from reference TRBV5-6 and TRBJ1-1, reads DAGVTQSPTHLIKTRGQQVTLRCSPKSGHDTVSWYQQALGQGPQFIFQYYEEEERQRGNFPDRFSGHQFPNYSSELNVNALLLGDSALYLCASSFWTGAQATEAFFGQGTRLTVV.

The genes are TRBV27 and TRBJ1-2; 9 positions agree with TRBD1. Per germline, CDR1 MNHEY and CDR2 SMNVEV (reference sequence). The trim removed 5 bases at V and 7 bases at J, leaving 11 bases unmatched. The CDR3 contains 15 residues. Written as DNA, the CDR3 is TGTGCCAGCAGTGTAATGGGACAGGGAAGGATTGGCTACACCTTC. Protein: CASSVMGQGRIGYTF.

CDR3 residues: CSVGGRDRGSYNEQFF. Written as DNA, the CDR3 is TGCAGCGTTGGAGGCCGGGACAGGGGCTCCTACAATGAGCAGTTCTTC. This chain connects TRBV29-1 to TRBJ2-1; TRBD1 agrees at 10 bases. The germline gives CDR1 SQVTM, CDR2 ANQGSEA. The CDR3 is 16 amino acids. V lost 4 bases, J lost 0 bases, and 6 bases stayed unmatched.

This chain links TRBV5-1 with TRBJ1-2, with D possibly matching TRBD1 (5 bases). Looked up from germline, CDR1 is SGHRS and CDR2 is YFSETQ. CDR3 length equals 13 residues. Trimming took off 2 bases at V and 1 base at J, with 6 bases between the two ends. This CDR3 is CASSFDSNYGYTF. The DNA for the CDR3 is TGCGCCAGCAGCTTCGACAGTAACTATGGCTACACCTTC.

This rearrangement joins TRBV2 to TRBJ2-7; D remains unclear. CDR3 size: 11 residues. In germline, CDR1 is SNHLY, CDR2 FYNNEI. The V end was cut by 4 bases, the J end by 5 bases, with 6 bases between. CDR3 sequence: CASSVLHEQYF. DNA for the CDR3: TGTGCCAGCAGTGTCCTCCACGAGCAGTACTTC.

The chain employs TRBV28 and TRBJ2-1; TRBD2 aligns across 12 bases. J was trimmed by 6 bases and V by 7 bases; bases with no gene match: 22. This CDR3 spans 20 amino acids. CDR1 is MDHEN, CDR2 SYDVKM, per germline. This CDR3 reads CASTLGLAGGPSKIRNEQFF. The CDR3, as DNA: TGTGCCAGCACCTTGGGCCTAGCGGGAGGGCCGTCTAAGATCCGCAATGAGCAGTTCTTC.

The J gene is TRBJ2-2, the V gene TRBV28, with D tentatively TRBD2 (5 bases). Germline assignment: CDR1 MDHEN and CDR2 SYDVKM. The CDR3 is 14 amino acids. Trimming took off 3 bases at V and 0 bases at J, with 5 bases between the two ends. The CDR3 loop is CASSLRANTGELFF. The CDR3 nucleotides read TGTGCCAGCAGTTTGCGGGCGAACACCGGGGAGCTGTTTTTT.

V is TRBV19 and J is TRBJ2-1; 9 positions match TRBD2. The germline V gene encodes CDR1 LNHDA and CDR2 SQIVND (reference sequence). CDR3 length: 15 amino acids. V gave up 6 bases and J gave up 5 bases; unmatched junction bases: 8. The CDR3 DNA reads TGTGCCAGTAGAGAGCTAGCGGGACCTCACAATGAGCAGTTCTTC. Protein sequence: CASRELAGPHNEQFF.

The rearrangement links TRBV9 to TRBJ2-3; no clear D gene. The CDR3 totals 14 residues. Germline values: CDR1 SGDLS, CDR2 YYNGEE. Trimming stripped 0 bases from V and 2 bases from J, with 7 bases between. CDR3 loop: CASSVASATDTQYF. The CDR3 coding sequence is TGTGCCAGCAGCGTAGCTAGTGCCACAGATACGCAGTATTTT.